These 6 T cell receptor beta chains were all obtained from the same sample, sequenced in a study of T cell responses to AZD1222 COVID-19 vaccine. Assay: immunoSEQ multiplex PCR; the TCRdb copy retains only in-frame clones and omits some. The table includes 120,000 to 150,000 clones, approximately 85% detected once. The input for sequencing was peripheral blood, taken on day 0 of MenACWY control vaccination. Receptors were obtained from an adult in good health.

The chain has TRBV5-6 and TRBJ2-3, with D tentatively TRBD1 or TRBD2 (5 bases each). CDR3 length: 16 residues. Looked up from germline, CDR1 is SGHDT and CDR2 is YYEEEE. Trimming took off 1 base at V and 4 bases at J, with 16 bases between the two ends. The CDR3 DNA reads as TGTGCCAGCAGCTTGAGGGCAGGGAGATTCGCAGATACGCAGTATTTT. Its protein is CASSLRAGRFADTQYF.

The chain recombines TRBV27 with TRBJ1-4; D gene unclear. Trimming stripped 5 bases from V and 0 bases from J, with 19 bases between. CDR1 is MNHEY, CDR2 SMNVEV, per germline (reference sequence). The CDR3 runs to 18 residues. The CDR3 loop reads CASSRVQWAEATNEKLFF. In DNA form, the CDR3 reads TGTGCCAGCAGTCGTGTTCAGTGGGCAGAAGCAACTAATGAAAAACTGTTTTTT. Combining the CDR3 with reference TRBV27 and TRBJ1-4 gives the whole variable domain EAQVTQNPRYLITVTGKKLTVTCSQNMNHEYMSWYRQDPGLGLRQIYYSMNVEVTDKGDVPEGYKVSRKEKRNFPLILESPSPNQTSLYFCASSRVQWAEATNEKLFFGSGTQLSVL.

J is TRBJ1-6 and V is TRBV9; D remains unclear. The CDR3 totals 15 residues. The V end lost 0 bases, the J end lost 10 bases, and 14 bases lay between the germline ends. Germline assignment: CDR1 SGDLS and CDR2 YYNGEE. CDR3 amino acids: CASSVEAGVMSPLHF. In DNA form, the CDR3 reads TGTGCCAGCAGCGTAGAGGCAGGTGTTATGTCACCCCTCCACTTT. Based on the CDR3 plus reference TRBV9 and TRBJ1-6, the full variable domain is DSGVTQTPKHLITATGQRVTLRCSPRSGDLSVYWYQQSLDQGLQFLIQYYNGEERAKGNILERFSAQQFPDLHSELNLSSLELGDSALYFCASSVEAGVMSPLHFGNGTRLTVT.

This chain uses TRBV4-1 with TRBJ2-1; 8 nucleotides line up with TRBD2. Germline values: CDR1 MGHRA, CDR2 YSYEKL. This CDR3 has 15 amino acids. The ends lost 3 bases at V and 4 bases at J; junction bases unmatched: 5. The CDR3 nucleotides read TGCGCCAGCAGCCATTCGCGGGGGGAATACAATGAGCAGTTCTTC. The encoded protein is CASSHSRGEYNEQFF.

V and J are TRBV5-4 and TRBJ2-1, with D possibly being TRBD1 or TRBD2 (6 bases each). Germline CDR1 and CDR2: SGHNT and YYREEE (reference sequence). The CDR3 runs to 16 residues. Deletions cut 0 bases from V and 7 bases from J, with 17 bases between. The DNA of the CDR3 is TGTGCCAGCAGCTTGGGTAGACCGGGGGCTGGGAATGAGCAGTTCTTC. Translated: CASSLGRPGAGNEQFF. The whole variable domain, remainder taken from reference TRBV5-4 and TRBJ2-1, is ETGVTQSPTHLIKTRGQQVTLRCSSQSGHNTVSWYQQALGQGPQFIFQYYREEENGRGNFPPRFSGLQFPNYSSELNVNALELDDSALYLCASSLGRPGAGNEQFFGPGTRLTVL.

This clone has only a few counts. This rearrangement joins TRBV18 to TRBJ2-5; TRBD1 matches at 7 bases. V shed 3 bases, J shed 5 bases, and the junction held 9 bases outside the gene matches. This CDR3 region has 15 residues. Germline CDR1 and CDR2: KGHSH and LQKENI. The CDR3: CASSPRTGLTETQYF. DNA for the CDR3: TGTGCCAGCTCACCTCGGACAGGACTGACGGAGACCCAGTACTTC.